The next 3 T cell receptor beta chains were all read from a single sample in a study of metastatic and nonmetastatic thyroid tumors (dated by TCRdb to 2018 to 2020). None of the patients had been given any treatment before thyroid surgery. Library preparation employed PCR. Reads for this sample came from an Illumina HiSeq 4000. TCRdb ran its own pipeline on the public reads, namely fastp trimming at Q25 and MiXCR clone calling, and kept in-frame beta chains. Across this sample there are 25,000 to 30,000 clones, with roughly 15% seen only once. Roughly 6.6% of the sample goes to the ten largest clones. Sequenced: blood. The origin of the receptors is a male donor with papillary thyroid cancer or a benign thyroid nodule (not recorded which). Some clones in this sample may be carry-over from other donors' samples.

This chain connects TRBV20-1 to TRBJ2-7, with TRBD2 matching over 13 bases. The junction had 5 bases not matched to a gene; V was cut back by 5 bases and J by 4 bases. This CDR3 is built from 14 residues. Germline V CDR1 and CDR2: DFQATT, SNEGSKA (reference sequence). As DNA, the CDR3 is TGCAGTGCTTCCCGGACTAGCGGGAGTTACGAGCAGTACTTC. As protein: CSASRTSGSYEQYF.

This clone has ten or more counts. This sample also contains other DNA sequences that code for the same CDR3. The CDR3 protein is CSARDDRTGNTIYF. The CDR3, as DNA: TGCAGTGCTAGAGACGACCGAACTGGAAACACCATATATTTT. This chain uses TRBV20-1 with TRBJ1-3; D remains ambiguous. The CDR3 totals 14 residues. CDR1 and CDR2 from the germline V gene are DFQATT and SNEGSKA (reference sequence). V was cut by 0 bases and J by 2 bases, with 8 bases left in between.

This clone was seen at least ten times. The chain links TRBV7-9 to TRBJ2-1; 7 positions agree with TRBD2. The length of the CDR3 is 16 residues. The trim removed 6 bases at V and 5 bases at J, leaving 13 bases unmatched. Germline V lookup: CDR1 SEHNR, CDR2 FQNEAQ (reference sequence). This CDR3 reads CASRFPTGGRDNEQFF. The DNA of the CDR3 is TGTGCCAGCAGGTTCCCCACGGGAGGAAGGGACAATGAGCAGTTCTTC. Combining the CDR3 with reference TRBV7-9 and TRBJ2-1 gives the whole variable domain DTGVSQNPRHKITKRGQNVTFRCDPISEHNRLYWYRQTLGQGPEFLTYFQNEAQLEKSRLLSDRFSAERPKGSFSTLEIQRTEQGDSAMYLCASRFPTGGRDNEQFFGPGTRLTVL.